This TCR beta chain was identified in a study of OX40 agonist ivuxolimab in advanced cancers. Study-level background: Eligibility admitted prior anti-PD-1, anti-PD-L1 or anti-CTLA-4 therapy; about 40% had some.

Here immunoSEQ multiplex PCR was the method, and the copy in TCRdb shows in-frame clones only, minus some. The data show tens of thousands of clones, around 89% seen once. The table lists this clone with a few counts. The antigen is unknown. Other DNA sequences in this specimen translate into the identical CDR3. Findings and limits, study-wide: Both blood CD4+ and CD8+ T cells showed clonal growth by week 6 at 0.1 to 3.0 mg/kg.

The CDR3 consists of 12 residues. V was clipped by 4 bases and J by 1 base, with 5 bases between them. CDR1 is LNHDA, CDR2 SQIVND, per germline (reference sequence). This sequence originates from an adult with an advanced solid tumor such as melanoma, head and neck, liver or kidney cancer. V is TRBV19 and J is TRBJ2-7; no clear D. Specimen: CD4+ or CD8+ T cells sorted from blood, collected in a trial of the OX40 agonist ivuxolimab. The CDR3 bases are TGTGCCAGTAGTAGCGGTTCCTACGAGCAGTACTTC. Encoded protein: CASSSGSYEQYF.